This T cell receptor (beta chain) was identified during a study of T-cell memory formation after mild COVID-19. Study-wide findings and caveats: Mainly CM and EM harbored the contracting CD4+ clones; mainly EMRA harbored the CD8+ ones. Clones contracting across day 15 to 85 had a balanced CD4/CD8 profile; later expanding clones leaned CD4+. In pre-infection memory, a portion of responding clones appeared, which suggested that cross-reactive memory joined.

Germline V CDR1 and CDR2: DFQATT, SNEGSKA (reference sequence). The CDR3 length is 13 residues. With 6 bases clipped from V and 5 bases from J, the junction kept 4 bases outside the gene matches. TCRdb reprocessed the 5' RACE reads with MiXCR, giving one entry per CDR3 protein. The sample records about 57,000 distinct CDR3 sequences, 9% to 15% being singletons. Turning to this clonotype: Its matching antigen is unknown.

The sequence derives from a man aged 18-30 years who had mild COVID-19 (a few samples of this study predate the infection). Cell type and time point are not known. The chain combines TRBV20-1 with TRBJ1-5; 10 bases map to TRBD1. The sequenced material came from PBMCs or a T cell subset sorted from them (not recorded which). CDR3 DNA: TGCAGTGCCAGACAGGGGGCGTATCAGCCCCAGCATTTT. Its protein product is CSARQGAYQPQHF.